The clone carrying this T cell receptor (beta chain) has a handful of counts. Its antigen is undetermined. The data derive from a study of T cell responses to AZD1222 COVID-19 vaccine. Notes on the study in general: White British people made up most donors, females outnumbered males, and clonal diversity was possibly underestimated. Two doses of AZD1222 preceded a rise in Spike-specific TCR breadth and depth. Close to half of spike-specific TCRs reportedly recognize unmutated variant regions. Dominant CD4 TCR responses targeted spike regions 160-218 and 743-854.

Only in-frame clones appear in the TCRdb table, and some are missing; sequencing was by immunoSEQ multiplex PCR. The sample consists of more than 120,000 clones, around 83% of them appearing once. The ends lost 5 bases at V and 6 bases at J; junction bases unmatched: 21. The CDR3 spans 19 residues. Germline V lookup: CDR1 MDHEN, CDR2 SYDVKM. The clonotype was recovered from an adult who received the AZD1222 COVID-19 vaccine. Sequencing used peripheral blood, obtained 28 days after the second AZD1222 dose. V usage is TRBV28 and J usage is TRBJ1-1; 10 nucleotides align to TRBD1. The CDR3 nucleotides read TGTGCCAGCAGTATGCGTTTGTGGGGCCGGGGACAGGGGCCCCCTGAAGCTTTCTTT. This gives the protein CASSMRLWGRGQGPPEAFF.